A selection of T cell receptor beta chains follows, all from one sample in a study of graft-versus-host responses after intestinal transplantation. Assay: immunoSEQ multiplex PCR; the TCRdb copy retains only in-frame clones and omits some. The top ten clones hold roughly 15% of a sample with 4,000 to 5,000 clones, about 74% of them seen once. The sample here was ileum tissue, taken 330 to 350 days after intestinal transplantation. Receptors were obtained from a human patient who received an intestinal transplant, so some T cells may come from the graft donor. Each CDR3 is given with its conserved first and last residue. The order of the fields is J gene, clone size, V gene, D gene, CDR3 protein, CDR3 DNA. A D gene is named only where the DNA matches it firmly. Size is stated for part of the rows, as once, few or many counts, or as a class when the clone is expanded.

j_call: TRBJ1-1
clone_size: .
v_call: TRBV29-1
d_call: TRBD1
cdr3_aa: CSADGQGLNVAFF
cdr3_nt: TGCAGCGCCGACGGACAGGGATTAAATGTGGCTTTCTTT

j_call: TRBJ1-6
clone_size: few
v_call: TRBV10-3
d_call: .
cdr3_aa: CAISDTYNSPLHF
cdr3_nt: TGTGCCATCAGTGACACCTATAATTCACCCCTCCACTTT

j_call: TRBJ1-6
clone_size: .
v_call: TRBV30
d_call: .
cdr3_aa: CACTLQGWGTNSPLHF
cdr3_nt: TGTGCCTGTACTCTGCAGGGGTGGGGGACGAATTCACCCCTCCACTTT

j_call: TRBJ2-7
clone_size: few
v_call: TRBV7-9
d_call: TRBD2
cdr3_aa: CASSLAGGYEQYF
cdr3_nt: TGTGCCAGCAGCCTAGCGGGGGGCTACGAGCAGTACTTC

j_call: TRBJ2-5
clone_size: .
v_call: TRBV2
d_call: TRBD2
cdr3_aa: CASSRLAGGRETQYF
cdr3_nt: TGTGCCAGCTCCCGACTAGCGGGAGGTCGGGAGACCCAGTACTTC

j_call: TRBJ1-5
clone_size: .
v_call: TRBV11-3
d_call: TRBD1
cdr3_aa: CASSLGQARTGRDLEPQHF
cdr3_nt: TGTGCCAGCAGCTTAGGACAGGCTAGGACAGGCCGAGATCTTGAGCCCCAGCATTTT

j_call: TRBJ2-7
clone_size: once
v_call: TRBV7-8
d_call: TRBD2
cdr3_aa: CASRPRGGRGAAYEQYF
cdr3_nt: TGTGCCAGCAGACCGCGGGGGGGCCGGGGGGCCGCCTACGAGCAGTACTTC

j_call: TRBJ1-4
clone_size: large
v_call: TRBV5-6
d_call: .
cdr3_aa: CASSPPTRGSGEKLFF
cdr3_nt: TGTGCCAGCAGCCCGCCCACCAGGGGAAGTGGTGAAAAACTGTTTTTT

j_call: TRBJ2-1
clone_size: .
v_call: TRBV30
d_call: .
cdr3_aa: CAWEQGFLYNEQFF
cdr3_nt: TGTGCCTGGGAACAGGGATTCCTCTACAATGAGCAGTTCTTC

j_call: TRBJ2-7
clone_size: few
v_call: TRBV29-1
d_call: TRBD2
cdr3_aa: CSAGGTYEQYF
cdr3_nt: TGCAGCGCGGGGGGGACCTACGAGCAGTACTTC

j_call: TRBJ2-5
clone_size: .
v_call: TRBV28
d_call: TRBD2
cdr3_aa: CASSFFGSSGDQETQYF
cdr3_nt: TGTGCCAGCAGTTTTTTTGGGTCTAGCGGAGACCAAGAGACCCAGTACTTC

j_call: TRBJ2-2
clone_size: .
v_call: TRBV11-2
d_call: .
cdr3_aa: CASGDFINTGELFF
cdr3_nt: TGTGCCAGCGGGGACTTTATTAACACCGGGGAGCTGTTTTTT

j_call: TRBJ2-7
clone_size: few
v_call: TRBV6-5
d_call: .
cdr3_aa: CASSYSRGKYEQYF
cdr3_nt: TGTGCCAGCAGTTACTCCAGGGGAAAGTACGAGCAGTACTTC

j_call: TRBJ2-5
clone_size: .
v_call: TRBV6-4
d_call: TRBD2
cdr3_aa: CASTPLAGVKETQYF
cdr3_nt: TGTGCCAGCACCCCACTAGCGGGGGTAAAAGAGACCCAGTACTTC

j_call: TRBJ2-3
clone_size: few
v_call: TRBV9
d_call: .
cdr3_aa: CASSGQGRDTQYF
cdr3_nt: TGTGCCAGCAGCGGTCAAGGGAGAGATACGCAGTATTTT

j_call: TRBJ2-7
clone_size: .
v_call: TRBV4-1
d_call: .
cdr3_aa: CASSHSTGLGYEQYF
cdr3_nt: TGCGCCAGCAGCCATTCCACAGGGTTGGGTTACGAGCAGTACTTC

j_call: TRBJ2-2
clone_size: .
v_call: TRBV7-8
d_call: .
cdr3_aa: CASSLTEWNTGELFF
cdr3_nt: TGTGCCAGCAGCTTGACTGAATGGAACACCGGGGAGCTGTTTTTT

j_call: TRBJ1-2
clone_size: .
v_call: TRBV28
d_call: .
cdr3_aa: CATSALADRAYGYTF
cdr3_nt: TGTGCCACCTCAGCCTTGGCGGACAGAGCCTATGGCTACACCTTC

j_call: TRBJ1-5
clone_size: .
v_call: TRBV28
d_call: .
cdr3_aa: CASSPLDQPQHF
cdr3_nt: TGTGCCAGCAGCCCTCTAGATCAGCCCCAGCATTTT

j_call: TRBJ2-3
clone_size: .
v_call: TRBV28
d_call: TRBD1
cdr3_aa: CASTMTGVTDTQYF
cdr3_nt: TGTGCCAGCACCATGACAGGGGTGACAGATACGCAGTATTTT

j_call: TRBJ2-1
clone_size: once
v_call: TRBV6-1
d_call: TRBD1
cdr3_aa: CASPRARDSPPRQFF
cdr3_nt: TGTGCCAGCCCCCGTGCCCGGGACAGCCCCCCTAGGCAATTCTTC

j_call: TRBJ1-6
clone_size: .
v_call: TRBV5-4
d_call: .
cdr3_aa: CASSLGSPYNSPLHF
cdr3_nt: TGTGCCAGCAGCTTGGGCAGTCCCTATAATTCACCCCTCCACTTT

j_call: TRBJ2-3
clone_size: few
v_call: TRBV18
d_call: TRBD2
cdr3_aa: CASSPLAGGPLTDTQYF
cdr3_nt: TGTGCCAGCTCACCACTAGCGGGGGGCCCCCTCACAGATACGCAGTATTTT

j_call: TRBJ2-1
clone_size: .
v_call: TRBV9
d_call: TRBD2
cdr3_aa: CASSVSSAGAGSYNEQFF
cdr3_nt: TGTGCCAGCAGCGTATCCTCTGCGGGAGCAGGCTCCTACAATGAGCAGTTCTTC

j_call: TRBJ2-1
clone_size: once
v_call: TRBV28
d_call: .
cdr3_aa: CASSPPGSSSYNEQFF
cdr3_nt: TGTGCCAGCAGTCCGCCCGGTTCGAGCTCCTACAATGAGCAGTTCTTC

j_call: TRBJ2-3
clone_size: .
v_call: TRBV5-5
d_call: TRBD2
cdr3_aa: CASSLGPQGGGTDTQYF
cdr3_nt: TGTGCCAGCAGCTTGGGACCCCAAGGCGGGGGGACAGATACGCAGTATTTT

j_call: TRBJ2-7
clone_size: .
v_call: TRBV28
d_call: .
cdr3_aa: CASSSGGSDSYEQYF
cdr3_nt: TGTGCCAGCAGTTCCGGCGGCAGCGATTCCTACGAGCAGTACTTC

j_call: TRBJ2-2
clone_size: .
v_call: TRBV19
d_call: .
cdr3_aa: CASSIGTHRDTGELFF
cdr3_nt: TGTGCCAGTAGTATCGGCACTCATCGGGACACCGGGGAGCTGTTTTTT